Below, 8 T cell receptor beta chains from the same sample are listed, as sequenced in a study of follicular helper T cells after annual influenza vaccination. Only in-frame clones appear in the TCRdb table, and some are missing; sequencing was by immunoSEQ multiplex PCR. The sample has 9,700 or so clones; 80% to 90% are singletons. Time point noted: 2014-2015 season, 7 days after vaccination. This specimen was CXCR5- memory CD4+ T cells sorted from blood, taken 7 days after influenza vaccination. These receptors all stem from an adult who received the influenza vaccine.

The chain carries TRBV7-9 and TRBJ2-5, with D hard to call. Germline V lookup: CDR1 SEHNR, CDR2 FQNEAQ (reference sequence). This CDR3 has 13 amino acids. The V end was cut by 2 bases, the J end by 5 bases, with 9 bases between. This CDR3 reads CASSLRLGETQYF. CDR3 bases: TGTGCCAGCAGCTTACGGCTCGGGGAGACCCAGTACTTC.

The chain couples TRBV9 to TRBJ2-5, with 8 bases identical to TRBD2. CDR1 and CDR2 (germline): SGDLS, YYNGEE. This CDR3 comprises 14 residues. Unmatched junction bases numbered 8, after V lost 6 bases and J lost 4 bases. The CDR3 nucleotides read TGTGCCAGCACCACTGGACTAGCATCAGAGACCCAGTACTTC. Its protein product is CASTTGLASETQYF.

This clone occurred once. The genes are TRBV6-1 and TRBJ1-1, with D possibly matching TRBD1 (6 bases). The germline gives CDR1 MNHNS, CDR2 SASEGT. V lost 4 bases, J lost 5 bases, and 11 bases lay in between. The CDR3 loop spans 13 amino acids. CDR3 in amino acids: CASSVMGTTEAFF. The CDR3 DNA is TGTGCCAGCAGTGTAATGGGGACAACTGAAGCTTTCTTT.

The chain has TRBV7-2 and TRBJ1-2; the D is unclear. Deletions cut 0 bases from V and 8 bases from J, with 13 bases between. The CDR3 contains 14 residues. Germline V lookup: CDR1 SGHTA, CDR2 FQGNSA. The chain's CDR3 is CASSLAAGRSGYTF. CDR3 coding DNA: TGTGCCAGCAGCTTAGCTGCGGGTCGAAGCGGCTACACCTTC.

This clone has more than one count but fewer than ten. The chain is built from TRBV5-5 and TRBJ1-2; D is unclear. Deletions cut 0 bases from V and 4 bases from J, with 10 bases between. This CDR3 region has 14 residues. Germline-derived CDR1 and CDR2 are SGHKS and YYEKEE (reference sequence). The CDR3 nucleotides are TGTGCCAGCAGCTTGGTGAGTTCAAGCTATGGCTACACCTTC. Translated: CASSLVSSSYGYTF.

The chain links TRBV18 to TRBJ2-6; D unclear. The germline V and J ends were trimmed by 6 bases and 4 bases, with 13 bases remaining between them. CDR3 length: 15 residues. Germline V CDR1 and CDR2: KGHSH, LQKENI. CDR3 residues: CASSPDLSGANVLTF. The CDR3 region has the DNA TGTGCCAGCTCTCCCGACCTATCCGGGGCCAACGTCCTGACTTTC.

The V gene is TRBV10-3, the J gene TRBJ2-7, with TRBD1 matching 8 bases. V trimming: 1 base; J trimming: 6 bases; junction bases outside the gene matches: 11. This CDR3 has 16 amino acids. CDR1 and CDR2 (germline): ENHRY, SYGVKD. The CDR3 protein is CAISELVDRAKAEQYF. The CDR3 DNA reads as TGTGCCATCAGTGAGTTGGTGGACAGGGCTAAAGCCGAGCAGTACTTC.

The J gene is TRBJ2-1, the V gene TRBV5-1; D unclear. Trimming stripped 0 bases from V and 6 bases from J, with 13 bases between. The CDR3 has 15 amino acids. CDR1 SGHRS and CDR2 YFSETQ come from the germline V gene. The CDR3 nucleotides are TGCGCCAGCAGCTTGGCCGGCGGCATAGCCAATGAGCAGTTCTTC. Its protein is CASSLAGGIANEQFF.